The next 18 T cell receptor beta chains were all read from a single sample in a study of siplizumab effects on memory and regulatory T cells. The method was immunoSEQ multiplex PCR; TCRdb's version includes in-frame clones alone and lacks a portion of them. This sample has approximately 94,000 clones, with 94% found just once. What was sequenced was non-Treg CD4+ T cells sorted from blood. These receptors originate from a human donor in good health.

The rearrangement uses TRBV2 and TRBJ2-7; TRBD2 matches at 12 bases. The CDR3 is 14 residues long. The V and J ends lost 6 bases and 4 bases, in that order; junction bases with no gene match: 4. The germline CDR1 and CDR2 sequences are SNHLY and FYNNEI. The CDR3 sequence: CASRTSGSRYEQYF. The DNA for the CDR3 is TGTGCCAGCAGGACTAGCGGGAGTAGGTACGAGCAGTACTTC.

The V gene is TRBV6-5, the J gene TRBJ2-7, with 7 bases fitting TRBD1. J gave up 3 bases and V 7 bases, and 6 bases lay outside the gene matches. Germline V gene data show CDR1 as MNHEY and CDR2 as SVGAGI. The CDR3 is made up of 13 amino acids. CDR3 nucleotide sequence: TGTGCCAGCATGTCCGGGGACAGCTACGAGCAGTACTTC. It encodes CASMSGDSYEQYF.

V gene TRBV2 combines with J gene TRBJ2-2, with D perhaps matching TRBD1 (6 bases). This CDR3 comprises 15 residues. Germline CDR1 reads SNHLY; CDR2 reads FYNNEI. V dropped 4 bases and J dropped 0 bases, with 9 bases sitting between them. CDR3 sequence reads: CASSAEGANTGELFF. The CDR3 DNA follows: TGTGCCAGCAGTGCCGAGGGGGCGAACACCGGGGAGCTGTTTTTT.

This clone was seen just once. The chain combines TRBV23-1 with TRBJ2-3, with D possibly being TRBD1 (5 bases). TRBV23-1 is recorded as an ORF, its role being uncertain. Trimming left V 4 bases short and J 0 bases short, with 23 bases between. The CDR3 is made up of 19 amino acids. CDR3 amino acids: CASSRRQKLGLISTDTQYF. The CDR3 bases are TGCGCCAGCAGTCGGAGACAGAAGTTGGGATTGATTAGCACAGATACGCAGTATTTT.

In this sample, this clone turned up once. The chain uses TRBV5-1 and TRBJ1-5; TRBD1 is a possible D gene (5 bases). This CDR3 is built from 15 residues. V was shortened by 4 bases and J by 0 bases, with 11 bases between the two germline ends. CDR1 is SGHRS, CDR2 YFSETQ, per germline. The CDR3: CASSPGHNSNQPQHF. CDR3 coding DNA: TGCGCCAGCAGCCCAGGACACAATAGCAATCAGCCCCAGCATTTT.

This chain connects TRBV25-1 to TRBJ1-5, with D uncertain. The CDR3 has 16 amino acids. Deletions cut 0 bases from V and 6 bases from J, with 15 bases between. Germline CDR1 MGHDK, CDR2 SYGVNS. CDR3 in amino acids: CASSEYGPDGIQPQHF. In DNA form, the CDR3 reads TGTGCCAGCAGTGAATACGGCCCGGACGGGATTCAGCCCCAGCATTTT.

V and J are TRBV5-1 and TRBJ1-4; possibly TRBD1 for D (5 bases). V lost 0 bases and J lost 4, with 10 bases in between. The germline V gene encodes CDR1 SGHRS and CDR2 YFSETQ. The CDR3 is made up of 15 amino acids. The CDR3 coding sequence is TGCGCCAGCAGCTTGGAGTTGCAGGGTAATGAAAAACTGTTTTTT. Its translation: CASSLELQGNEKLFF.

V gene TRBV2 combines with J gene TRBJ2-3; D might be TRBD1 (6 bases). V was trimmed by 7 bases and J by 10 bases, leaving 15 bases between them. Germline CDR1 is SNHLY and CDR2 is FYNNEI. The CDR3 consists of 12 residues. CDR3 sequence: CASTGGQGPQYF. The DNA for the CDR3 is TGTGCCAGCACGGGTGGGCAGGGGCCGCAGTATTTT.

This sequence joins TRBV10-3 and TRBJ1-1, with a possible D match to TRBD1 (5 bases). The CDR3 runs to 15 residues. The germline gives CDR1 ENHRY, CDR2 SYGVKD. V gave up 4 bases and J gave up 4 bases, with 16 bases separating them. CDR3 sequence (DNA): TGTGCCATCAGTGCCGGGTCACCGGGGGGCACTGAAGCTTTCTTT. It translates to CAISAGSPGGTEAFF.

This chain links TRBV6-6 with TRBJ2-4; D unresolved. Germline assignment: CDR1 MNHNY and CDR2 SVGAGI (reference sequence). The CDR3 loop spans 14 amino acids. V dropped 6 bases and J dropped 10 bases, with 19 bases sitting between them. The CDR3 reads CASRPLIKGLIQYF. The DNA of the CDR3 is TGTGCCAGCAGACCATTGATTAAGGGCCTTATTCAGTACTTC.

J is TRBJ2-5 and V is TRBV27; 10 nucleotides align to TRBD1. V dropped 6 bases and J dropped 5; count of bases not matched to a gene: 3. CDR1 and CDR2 from the germline V gene are MNHEY and SMNVEV (reference sequence). The CDR3 loop spans 13 amino acids. The CDR3 DNA sequence: TGTGCCAGCAGGGGGGGACAGGGGGAGACCCAGTACTTC. Its protein product is CASRGGQGETQYF.

The genes are TRBV10-3 and TRBJ2-7; the match to TRBD1 covers 9 bases. From germline, CDR1 is ENHRY and CDR2 SYGVKD. CDR3 length equals 15 residues. Trimming at V came to 2 bases and at J to 2 bases, leaving 4 bases not matched to a gene. The CDR3: CAISEGGTGTYEQYF. CDR3 sequence (DNA): TGTGCCATCAGTGAGGGAGGGACAGGGACCTACGAGCAGTACTTC.

As DNA, the CDR3 is TGTGCCAGCAGTTTGCCCGACAGCCTCTACGAGCAGTACTTC. It translates to CASSLPDSLYEQYF. The chain couples TRBV28 to TRBJ2-7, with D possibly matching TRBD1 (5 bases). This CDR3 has 14 residues. Germline-derived CDR1 and CDR2 are MDHEN and SYDVKM. Trimming stripped 3 bases from V and 3 bases from J, with 12 bases between.

The J gene is TRBJ2-5, the V gene TRBV7-2, with TRBD2 identical over 9 bases. Germline lookup yields CDR1 SGHTA and CDR2 FQGNSA. This CDR3 is 15 amino acids long. Trimming removed 3 bases from V and 5 bases from J; junction bases left unmatched: 7. The DNA for the CDR3 is TGTGCCAGCAGCTTCGTAGCGGGAGTACGGGAGACCCAGTACTTC. Its protein is CASSFVAGVRETQYF.

This rearrangement joins TRBV6-1 to TRBJ2-5; D is ambiguous. V was clipped by 7 bases and J by 4 bases, with 7 bases between them. The CDR3 covers 11 residues. The germline V gene encodes CDR1 MNHNS and CDR2 SASEGT. CDR3 DNA sequence: TGTGCCAGCACCATATTAGAGACCCAGTACTTC. Translating gives CASTILETQYF.

The genes are TRBV11-2 and TRBJ2-2, with D tentatively TRBD2 (5 bases). This CDR3 has 17 amino acids. The V gene lost 5 bases and the J gene lost 4 bases, with 20 bases spanning the gap. The V gene's germline CDR1 is SGHAT and CDR2 FQNNGV. The CDR3 DNA reads as TGTGCCAGCAGCCCAACTTTAGGTGGGAGTGGCACCGGGGAGCTGTTTTTT. This sequence encodes CASSPTLGGSGTGELFF.

The V and J genes are TRBV5-4 and TRBJ1-2; TRBD1 matches 10 bases. The ends lost 3 bases at V and 7 bases at J; junction bases unmatched: 9. From germline, CDR1 is SGHNT and CDR2 YYREEE (reference sequence). The CDR3 contains 15 residues. The CDR3 DNA reads TGTGCCAGCAGCTATGCCGGGACAGGGGTTTTTGGCTACACCTTC. This sequence encodes CASSYAGTGVFGYTF.

The chain couples TRBV7-9 to TRBJ2-3; a possible D gene is TRBD1 (6 bases). Germline CDR1 reads SEHNR; CDR2 reads FQNEAQ (reference sequence). Trimming shortened V by 5 bases and J by 2 bases, and 23 bases separated the two germline ends. The CDR3 has 18 amino acids. Written as DNA, the CDR3 is TGTGCCAGCAGCCACGATCGGGGAGTCGCAGGGGCCACAGATACGCAGTATTTT. Its translation is CASSHDRGVAGATDTQYF.